The 28 T cell receptor beta chains reported below all come from one sample, sequenced in a study of T cell changes during pregnancy in multiple sclerosis. TCRdb's table, derived via immunoSEQ multiplex PCR, lists solely in-frame clones and lacks some. The table includes 50,000 to 80,000 clones, roughly 92% detected once. The starting material was peripheral blood, obtained in the second trimester of pregnancy. The source is a female donor with multiple sclerosis, enrolled in a pregnancy study.

V gene TRBV6-5 combines with J gene TRBJ1-3; a possible D gene is TRBD1 (6 bases). Trimming stripped 2 bases from V and 1 base from J, with 9 bases between. Germline V gene sequence: CDR1 MNHEY, CDR2 SVGAGI. CDR3 size: 15 residues. The CDR3 spells CASSYQGNSGNTIYF. CDR3 bases: TGTGCCAGCAGTTACCAGGGGAATTCTGGAAACACCATATATTTT.

In its sample, this clone was seen once. This CDR3 reads CASSQTSAGGPGNEQFF. For the CDR3, the DNA is TGCGCCAGCAGCCAAACCTCAGCGGGAGGGCCGGGTAATGAGCAGTTCTTC. The chain combines TRBV4-1 with TRBJ2-1; 10 nucleotides agree with TRBD2. Germline loops: CDR1 MGHRA, CDR2 YSYEKL. V shed 2 bases, J shed 7 bases, and the junction held 11 bases outside the gene matches. This CDR3 region has 17 residues.

The chain has TRBV5-1 and TRBJ2-5; possible D gene TRBD2, 6 bases. V was clipped by 3 bases and J by 1 base, with 13 bases between them. CDR3 size: 15 residues. From germline, CDR1 is SGHRS and CDR2 YFSETQ. The CDR3 reads CASSSFPGVQETQYF. The CDR3 bases are TGCGCCAGCAGCTCATTCCCGGGGGTCCAAGAGACCCAGTACTTC.

Here the CDR3 reads CASSRKSTDTQYF. CDR3 nucleotides: TGTGCCAGCAGTCGTAAAAGCACAGATACGCAGTATTTT. The chain is built from TRBV27 and TRBJ2-3, with unresolved D. The CDR3 is 13 residues long. The germline CDR1 and CDR2 sequences are MNHEY and SMNVEV (reference sequence). V was clipped by 5 bases and J by 0 bases, with 6 bases between them.

This chain uses TRBV6-5 with TRBJ2-3; D is possibly TRBD2 (5 bases). This CDR3 spans 14 amino acids. Germline-derived CDR1 and CDR2 are MNHEY and SVGAGI. Deletions cut 2 bases from V and 1 base from J, with 7 bases between. The CDR3 DNA reads as TGTGCCAGCAGTTACGATAGCGGCACAGATACGCAGTATTTT. Amino acids: CASSYDSGTDTQYF.

For the CDR3, the DNA is TGTGCCAGCAGCTTAGACTTCGGCGGGGAGCTGTTTTTT. Protein sequence: CASSLDFGGELFF. The chain is built from TRBV11-2 and TRBJ2-2; no firm D call. The CDR3 is made up of 13 amino acids. The V and J ends lost 0 bases and 7 bases respectively, with 6 bases between them. Germline V gives CDR1 SGHAT, CDR2 FQNNGV.

This clone occurred many times. The chain has TRBV28 and TRBJ2-7; 8 nucleotides line up with TRBD2. With V trimmed by 5 bases and J by 2 bases, 5 bases remained unmatched. Germline CDR1 is MDHEN and CDR2 is SYDVKM. The CDR3 length is 14 residues. CDR3 residues: CASSRRTSTYEQYF. CDR3 nucleotide sequence: TGTGCCAGCAGTCGAAGGACTAGCACCTACGAGCAGTACTTC.

This rearrangement joins TRBV7-9 to TRBJ2-4, with a tentative D call TRBD1 (5 bases). Germline CDR1 SEHNR, CDR2 FQNEAQ (reference sequence). The CDR3 length is 15 residues. Trimming took 5 bases from V and 0 from J, leaving 11 bases between them. The CDR3 sequence: CASSGDSLAKNIQYF. The CDR3 region has the DNA TGTGCCAGCAGCGGTGACAGCTTAGCCAAAAACATTCAGTACTTC. The full variable domain, in which reference TRBV7-9 and TRBJ2-4 provide the parts outside the CDR3, is DTGVSQNPRHKITKRGQNVTFRCDPISEHNRLYWYRQTLGQGPEFLTYFQNEAQLEKSRLLSDRFSAERPKGSFSTLEIQRTEQGDSAMYLCASSGDSLAKNIQYFGAGTRLSVL.

V and J are TRBV5-1 and TRBJ2-6; D is ambiguous. Trimming took 4 bases from V and 2 from J, leaving 4 bases between them. Germline CDR1 and CDR2: SGHRS and YFSETQ. CDR3 size: 13 residues. DNA for the CDR3: TGCGCCAGCAGCGTTACTGGGGCCAACGTCCTGACTTTC. Translated, it gives CASSVTGANVLTF.

In the case of this clone: At one boundary the junction diverges from the germline segment, which might be a read error. J is TRBJ1-2 and V is TRBV6-1, with 7 bases identical to TRBD1. The CDR3 spans 14 residues. The germline V gene encodes CDR1 MNHNS and CDR2 SASEGT. Written as DNA, the CDR3 is TGTGCCAGCAGAGTAACCATAGCCGGGACAGTAGCCGCCTTC. Translation: CASRVTIAGTVAAF.

The CDR3 loop is CASSSPGLRELFF. DNA for the CDR3: TGTGCCAGCAGCTCTCCGGGACTCCGGGAGCTGTTTTTT. The rearrangement links TRBV5-6 to TRBJ2-2, with D perhaps matching TRBD2 (6 bases). The V and J ends lost 3 bases and 9 bases respectively, with 12 bases between them. CDR3 size: 13 residues. Per the germline V gene, CDR1 is SGHDT and CDR2 is YYEEEE.

V gene TRBV7-2 combines with J gene TRBJ2-3, with 8 bases lining up with TRBD1. Germline-derived CDR1 and CDR2 are SGHTA and FQGNSA. This CDR3 has 17 residues. J was trimmed by 2 bases and V by 5 bases; bases with no gene match: 12. Written as DNA, the CDR3 is TGTGCCAGCAGCCCTTCTCCGGGGCAGGGGGCCACAGATACGCAGTATTTT. It is translated as CASSPSPGQGATDTQYF.

The chain joins TRBV7-8 to TRBJ1-1; 7 nucleotides line up with TRBD1. This CDR3 is 13 amino acids long. Germline values: CDR1 SGHVS, CDR2 FQNEAQ. The ends lost 3 bases at V and 3 bases at J; junction bases unmatched: 1. This CDR3 reads CASSFGTDTEAFF. For the CDR3, the DNA is TGTGCCAGCAGCTTTGGGACAGACACTGAAGCTTTCTTT.

This sequence joins TRBV6-1 and TRBJ1-2; D unclear. This CDR3 is built from 15 residues. Trimming stripped 3 bases from V and 6 bases from J, with 17 bases between. CDR1 MNHNS and CDR2 SASEGT come from the germline V gene. CDR3 sequence: CASSEAFGLTDGYTF. The DNA for the CDR3 is TGTGCCAGCAGTGAGGCGTTCGGACTCACCGATGGCTACACCTTC.

The chain is built from TRBV6-5 and TRBJ1-5; the D is unclear. From germline, CDR1 is MNHEY and CDR2 SVGAGI. The CDR3 has 14 amino acids. The ends were cut back, 0 bases at V and 2 bases at J, with 5 bases in the middle. The CDR3 here is CASSYSQGNQPQHF. CDR3 in DNA: TGTGCCAGCAGTTACTCCCAGGGCAATCAGCCCCAGCATTTT.

This chain links TRBV19 with TRBJ2-7; 9 bases agree with TRBD2. V lost 4 bases to trimming and J lost 5 bases; unmatched junction nucleotides: 3. The CDR3 has 13 amino acids. Germline V gene data show CDR1 as LNHDA and CDR2 as SQIVND (reference sequence). The DNA for the CDR3 is TGTGCCAGTAGTAATCCTAGCGGGAACGAGCAGTACTTC. Translating gives CASSNPSGNEQYF.

The chain recombines TRBV5-1 with TRBJ2-5; D is unclear. This CDR3 has 18 amino acids. The ends were cut back, 4 bases at V and 1 base at J, with 23 bases in the middle. Germline-derived CDR1 and CDR2 are SGHRS and YFSETQ. CDR3 in amino acids: CASSPLIESGHLQETQYF. As DNA, the CDR3 is TGCGCCAGCAGCCCGTTAATTGAGTCCGGTCACCTCCAAGAGACCCAGTACTTC.

V usage is TRBV27 and J usage is TRBJ1-4; 8 nucleotides line up with TRBD1. Germline V gene lookup returns CDR1 MNHEY and CDR2 SMNVEV (reference sequence). The CDR3 is 14 residues long. J was trimmed by 5 bases and V by 2 bases; bases with no gene match: 1. CDR3 sequence (DNA): TGTGCCAGCAGTTTAAGGACAGGGAATGAAAAACTGTTTTTT. This gives the protein CASSLRTGNEKLFF.

This clone was recorded once. V usage is TRBV7-9 and J usage is TRBJ2-7; TRBD1 aligns across 7 bases. CDR3 length: 14 amino acids. Germline trimming cut 5 bases from V and 0 bases from J; bases unmatched to any gene: 4. Germline values: CDR1 SEHNR, CDR2 FQNEAQ (reference sequence). CDR3 loop: CASSPTGNSYEQYF. The CDR3 DNA reads TGTGCCAGCAGCCCGACAGGGAACTCCTACGAGCAGTACTTC.

The rearrangement joins TRBV10-1 to TRBJ2-2, with unresolved D. The CDR3 runs to 13 residues. V was pared by 5 bases and J by 3 bases, with 7 bases between. Germline V lookup: CDR1 WNHNN, CDR2 SYGVQD (reference sequence). CDR3 DNA sequence: TGCGCCAGCAGTCTTATTGACACCGGGGAGCTGTTTTTT. It translates to CASSLIDTGELFF.

This chain connects TRBV28 to TRBJ2-3; 12 positions agree with TRBD2. Losses at the gene ends were 3 bases for V and 2 bases for J; bases not matched to a gene: 9. CDR1 is MDHEN and CDR2 is SYDVKM in the germline V gene. This CDR3 contains 18 residues. The CDR3: CASSLILAGGPDTDTQYF. CDR3 DNA: TGTGCCAGCAGTTTGATCCTAGCGGGAGGGCCTGACACAGATACGCAGTATTTT.

The chain has TRBV5-6 and TRBJ2-3; 11 bases are a match to TRBD2. CDR1 and CDR2 from the germline V gene are SGHDT and YYEEEE. The CDR3 contains 16 residues. V dropped 0 bases and J dropped 6; count of bases not matched to a gene: 6. CDR3 coding DNA: TGTGCCAGCAGCTTGGCAGGGACTAGCGGCCTCGATACGCAGTATTTT. This gives the protein CASSLAGTSGLDTQYF.

The chain couples TRBV30 to TRBJ2-7; D perhaps matches TRBD2 (6 bases). Germline CDR1 reads GTSNPN; CDR2 reads SVGIG (reference sequence). The CDR3 sequence is 12 residues long. The V gene lost 5 bases and the J gene lost 4 bases, with 12 bases spanning the gap. In DNA form, the CDR3 reads TGTGCCTGGGCCGGGAGTGGATACGAGCAGTACTTC. Translated, it gives CAWAGSGYEQYF.

This clone was seen once. The chain has TRBV19 and TRBJ2-1, with TRBD2 matching 7 bases. Looked up from germline, CDR1 is LNHDA and CDR2 is SQIVND (reference sequence). V dropped 3 bases and J dropped 2; count of bases not matched to a gene: 4. The CDR3 contains 15 residues. CDR3 amino acids: CASSMSSGTYNEQFF. The CDR3 DNA is TGTGCCAGTAGTATGTCTAGCGGAACCTACAATGAGCAGTTCTTC.

The chain carries TRBV6-5 and TRBJ1-1; perhaps TRBD1 as D (5 bases). The CDR3 is 13 amino acids. Trimming left V 10 bases short and J 4 bases short, with 16 bases between. CDR1 is MNHEY and CDR2 is SVGAGI in the germline V gene. The chain's CDR3 is CATTIGEGTEAFF. The CDR3 nucleotides read TGTGCCACCACTATAGGGGAAGGCACTGAAGCTTTCTTT.

The chain recombines TRBV19 with TRBJ1-5, with a weak D call TRBD1 (5 bases). With 7 bases removed from V and 0 bases from J, the gap between germline ends came to 16 bases. Germline-derived CDR1 and CDR2 are LNHDA and SQIVND (reference sequence). The CDR3 runs 16 residues. CDR3 sequence reads: CASNRDGSYSNQPQHF. As DNA, the CDR3 is TGTGCCAGTAACCGGGACGGGAGCTATAGCAATCAGCCCCAGCATTTT.

This clone occurred a few times. The chain couples TRBV28 to TRBJ2-7; no clear D gene. This CDR3 contains 13 residues. Germline V gene data show CDR1 as MDHEN and CDR2 as SYDVKM. Trimming removed 2 bases at V and 3 bases at J, with 8 bases between. The CDR3 region has the DNA TGTGCCAGCAGTTTAGTAGACTTCTACGAGCAGTACTTC. This codes for CASSLVDFYEQYF.

The chain is built from TRBV19 and TRBJ1-1, with 9 bases matching TRBD1. Germline V CDR1 and CDR2: LNHDA, SQIVND (reference sequence). V was pared by 0 bases and J by 11 bases, with 10 bases of the junction left unmatched. The CDR3 loop spans 15 amino acids. The CDR3 DNA sequence: TGTGCCAGTAGTATAGAGGCCGGGACAGGGATTAGGGCTTTCTTT. It encodes CASSIEAGTGIRAFF.